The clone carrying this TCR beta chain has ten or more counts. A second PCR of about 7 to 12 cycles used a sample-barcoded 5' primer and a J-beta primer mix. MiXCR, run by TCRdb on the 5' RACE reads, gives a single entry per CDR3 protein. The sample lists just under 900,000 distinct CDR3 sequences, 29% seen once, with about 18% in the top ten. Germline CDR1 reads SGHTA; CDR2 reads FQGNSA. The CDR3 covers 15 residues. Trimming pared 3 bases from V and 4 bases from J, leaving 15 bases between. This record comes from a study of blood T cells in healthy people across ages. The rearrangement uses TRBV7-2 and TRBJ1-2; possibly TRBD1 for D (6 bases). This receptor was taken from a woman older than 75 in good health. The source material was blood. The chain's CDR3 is CASSFSRGAGYGYTF. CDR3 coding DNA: TGTGCCAGCAGCTTCAGCAGGGGTGCGGGCTATGGCTACACCTTC. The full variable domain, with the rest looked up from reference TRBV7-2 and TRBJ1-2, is GAGVSQSPSNKVTEKGKDVELRCDPISGHTALYWYRQSLGQGLEFLIYFQGNSAPDKSGLPSDRFSAERTGGSVSTLTIQRTQQEDSAVYLCASSFSRGAGYGYTFGSGTRLTVV.